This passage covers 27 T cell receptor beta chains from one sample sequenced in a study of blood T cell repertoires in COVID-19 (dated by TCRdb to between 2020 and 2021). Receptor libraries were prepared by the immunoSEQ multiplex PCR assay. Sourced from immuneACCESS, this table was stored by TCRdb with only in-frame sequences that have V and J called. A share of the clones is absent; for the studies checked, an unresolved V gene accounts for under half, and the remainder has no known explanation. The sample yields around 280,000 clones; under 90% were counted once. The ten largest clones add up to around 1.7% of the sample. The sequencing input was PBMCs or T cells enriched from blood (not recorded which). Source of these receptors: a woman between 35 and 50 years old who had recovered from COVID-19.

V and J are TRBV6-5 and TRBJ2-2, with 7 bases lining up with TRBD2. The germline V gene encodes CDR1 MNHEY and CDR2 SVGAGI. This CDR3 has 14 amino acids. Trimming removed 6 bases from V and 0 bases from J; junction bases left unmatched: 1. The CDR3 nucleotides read TGTGCCAGCAGAGGACTAGCGAACACCGGGGAGCTGTTTTTT. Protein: CASRGLANTGELFF.

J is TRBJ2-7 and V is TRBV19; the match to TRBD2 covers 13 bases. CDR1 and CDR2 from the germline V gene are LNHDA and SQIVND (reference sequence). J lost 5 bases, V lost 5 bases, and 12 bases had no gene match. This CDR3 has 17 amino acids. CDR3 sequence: CASSGGGLAGVHDEQYF. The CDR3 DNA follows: TGTGCCAGTAGTGGGGGAGGACTAGCGGGAGTACACGACGAGCAGTACTTC.

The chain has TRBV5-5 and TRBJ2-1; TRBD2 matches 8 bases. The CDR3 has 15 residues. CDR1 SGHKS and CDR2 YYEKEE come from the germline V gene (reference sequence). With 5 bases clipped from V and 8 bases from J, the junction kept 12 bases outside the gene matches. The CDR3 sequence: CASSSTGTSNHEQFF. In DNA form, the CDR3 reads TGTGCCAGCAGTTCCACCGGGACTAGTAACCATGAGCAGTTCTTC.

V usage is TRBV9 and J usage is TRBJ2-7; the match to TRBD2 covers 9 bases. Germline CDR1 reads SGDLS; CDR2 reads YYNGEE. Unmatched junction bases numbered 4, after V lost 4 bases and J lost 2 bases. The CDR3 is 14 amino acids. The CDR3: CASSPTSGTYEQYF. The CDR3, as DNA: TGTGCCAGCAGCCCGACTAGCGGCACCTACGAGCAGTACTTC.

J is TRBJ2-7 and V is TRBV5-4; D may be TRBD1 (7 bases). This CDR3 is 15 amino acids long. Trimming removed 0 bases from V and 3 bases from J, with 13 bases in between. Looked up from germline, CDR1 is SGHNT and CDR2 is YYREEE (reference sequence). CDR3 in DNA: TGTGCCAGCAGCTTGGAGGCGGGACAGTTCTACGAGCAGTACTTC. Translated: CASSLEAGQFYEQYF.

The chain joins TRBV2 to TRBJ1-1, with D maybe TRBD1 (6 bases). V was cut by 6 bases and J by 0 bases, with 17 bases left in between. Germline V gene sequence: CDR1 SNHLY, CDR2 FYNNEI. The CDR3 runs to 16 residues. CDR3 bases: TGTGCCAGCAGCCTACAGGGAACGGGATTGAACACTGAAGCTTTCTTT. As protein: CASSLQGTGLNTEAFF.

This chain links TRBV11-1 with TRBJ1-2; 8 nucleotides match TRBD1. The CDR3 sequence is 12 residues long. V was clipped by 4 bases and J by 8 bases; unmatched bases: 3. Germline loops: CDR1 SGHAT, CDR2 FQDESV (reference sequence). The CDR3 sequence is CASSWTGSGYTF. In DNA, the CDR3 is TGTGCCAGCAGCTGGACAGGGAGCGGCTACACCTTC. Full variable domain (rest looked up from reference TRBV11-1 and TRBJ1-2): EAEVAQSPRYKITEKSQAVAFWCDPISGHATLYWYRQILGQGPELLVQFQDESVVDDSQLPKDRFSAERLKGVDSTLKIQPAELGDSAMYLCASSWTGSGYTFGSGTRLTVV.

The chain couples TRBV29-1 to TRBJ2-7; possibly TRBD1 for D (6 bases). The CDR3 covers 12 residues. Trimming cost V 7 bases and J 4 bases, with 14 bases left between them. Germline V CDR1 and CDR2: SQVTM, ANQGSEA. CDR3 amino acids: CSGLVGGYEQYF. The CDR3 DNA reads TGCAGCGGACTTGTAGGGGGTTACGAGCAGTACTTC.

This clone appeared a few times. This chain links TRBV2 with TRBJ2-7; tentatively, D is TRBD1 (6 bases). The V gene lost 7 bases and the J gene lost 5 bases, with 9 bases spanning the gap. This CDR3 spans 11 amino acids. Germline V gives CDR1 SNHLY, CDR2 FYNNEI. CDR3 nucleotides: TGTGCCAGCAAACAGGGCAACGAGCAGTACTTC. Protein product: CASKQGNEQYF.

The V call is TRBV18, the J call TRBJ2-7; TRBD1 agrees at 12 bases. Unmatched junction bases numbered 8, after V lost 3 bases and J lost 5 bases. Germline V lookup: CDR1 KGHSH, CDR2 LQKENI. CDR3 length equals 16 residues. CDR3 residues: CASSPPFGTGGHEQYF. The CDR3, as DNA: TGTGCCAGCTCACCCCCGTTCGGGACAGGGGGCCACGAGCAGTACTTC.

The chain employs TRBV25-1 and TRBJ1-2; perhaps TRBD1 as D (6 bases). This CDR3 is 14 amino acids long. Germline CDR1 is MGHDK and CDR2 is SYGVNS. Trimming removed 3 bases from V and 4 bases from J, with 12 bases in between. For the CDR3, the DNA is TGTGCCAGCAGTGATTTGGGCAGGGGCTATGGCTACACCTTC. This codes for CASSDLGRGYGYTF.

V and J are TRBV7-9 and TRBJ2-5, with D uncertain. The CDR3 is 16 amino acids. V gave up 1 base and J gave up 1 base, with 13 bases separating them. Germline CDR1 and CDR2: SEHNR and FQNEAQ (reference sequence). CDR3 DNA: TGTGCCAGCAGCTTAGTACTACCCTCCGGCCAAGAGACCCAGTACTTC. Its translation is CASSLVLPSGQETQYF.

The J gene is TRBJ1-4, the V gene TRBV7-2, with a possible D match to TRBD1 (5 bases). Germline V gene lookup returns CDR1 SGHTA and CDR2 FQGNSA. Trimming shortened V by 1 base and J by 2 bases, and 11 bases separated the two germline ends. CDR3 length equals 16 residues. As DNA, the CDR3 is TGTGCCAGCAGCTTAGTTCAGGGCCTCACTAATGAAAAACTGTTTTTT. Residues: CASSLVQGLTNEKLFF.

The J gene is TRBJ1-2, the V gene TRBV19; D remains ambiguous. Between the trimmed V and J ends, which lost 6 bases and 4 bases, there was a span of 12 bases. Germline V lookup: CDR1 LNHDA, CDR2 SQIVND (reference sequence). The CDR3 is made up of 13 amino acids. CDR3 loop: CASRRASIYGYTF. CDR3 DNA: TGTGCCAGTAGGAGGGCGAGCATCTATGGCTACACCTTC.

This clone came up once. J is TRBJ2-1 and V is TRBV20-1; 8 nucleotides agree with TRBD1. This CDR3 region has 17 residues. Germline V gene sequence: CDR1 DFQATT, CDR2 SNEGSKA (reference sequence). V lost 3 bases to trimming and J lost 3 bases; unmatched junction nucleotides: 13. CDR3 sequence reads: CSASLAFGQGIYNEQFF. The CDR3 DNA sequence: TGCAGTGCTAGTCTCGCTTTCGGACAGGGTATCTACAATGAGCAGTTCTTC.

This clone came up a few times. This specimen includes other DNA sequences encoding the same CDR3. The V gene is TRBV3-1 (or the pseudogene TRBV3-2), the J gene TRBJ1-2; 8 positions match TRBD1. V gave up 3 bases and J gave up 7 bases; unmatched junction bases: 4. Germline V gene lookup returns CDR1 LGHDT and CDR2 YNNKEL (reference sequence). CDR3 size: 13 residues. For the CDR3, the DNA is TGTGCCAGCAGCCATTCACAGGGGGGTGGCTACACCTTC. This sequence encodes CASSHSQGGGYTF.

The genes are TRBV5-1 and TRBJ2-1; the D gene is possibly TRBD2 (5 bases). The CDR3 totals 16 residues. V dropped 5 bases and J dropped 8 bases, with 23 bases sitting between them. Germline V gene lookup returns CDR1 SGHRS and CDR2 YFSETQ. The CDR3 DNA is TGCGCCAGCAGTCGTCTAGCCCGAGGAAATTTCGATGAGCAGTTCTTC. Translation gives CASSRLARGNFDEQFF.

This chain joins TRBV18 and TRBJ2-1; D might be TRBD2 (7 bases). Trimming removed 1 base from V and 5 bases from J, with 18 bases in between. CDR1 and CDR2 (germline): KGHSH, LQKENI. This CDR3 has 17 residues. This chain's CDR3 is CASSPRKGGYFNNEQFF. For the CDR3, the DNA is TGTGCCAGCTCACCACGGAAGGGGGGGTACTTTAACAATGAGCAGTTCTTC.

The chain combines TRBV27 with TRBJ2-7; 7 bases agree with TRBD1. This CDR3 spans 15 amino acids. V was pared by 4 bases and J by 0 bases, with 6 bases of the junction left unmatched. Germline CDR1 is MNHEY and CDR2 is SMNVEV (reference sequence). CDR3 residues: CASSSSRDSSYEQYF. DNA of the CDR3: TGTGCCAGCAGTTCGTCCCGGGACAGCTCCTACGAGCAGTACTTC.

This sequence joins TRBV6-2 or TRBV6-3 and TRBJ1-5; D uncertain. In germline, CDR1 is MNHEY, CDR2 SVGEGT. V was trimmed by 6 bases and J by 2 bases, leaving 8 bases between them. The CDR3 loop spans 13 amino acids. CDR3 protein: CASSQSGNQPQHF. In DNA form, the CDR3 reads TGTGCCAGCAGCCAGTCGGGCAATCAGCCCCAGCATTTT.

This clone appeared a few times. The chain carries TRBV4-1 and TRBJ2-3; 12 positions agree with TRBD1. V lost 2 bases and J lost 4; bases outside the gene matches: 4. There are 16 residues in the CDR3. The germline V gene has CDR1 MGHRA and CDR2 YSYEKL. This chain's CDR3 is CASSQLGQGAADTQYF. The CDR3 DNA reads TGCGCCAGCAGCCAACTGGGACAGGGGGCTGCAGATACGCAGTATTTT.

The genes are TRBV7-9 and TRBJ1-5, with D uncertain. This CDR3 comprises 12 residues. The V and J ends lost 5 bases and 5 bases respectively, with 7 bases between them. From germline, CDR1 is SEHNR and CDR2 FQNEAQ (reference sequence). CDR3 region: CASSPVDQPQHF. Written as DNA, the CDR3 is TGTGCCAGCAGCCCCGTAGATCAGCCCCAGCATTTT.

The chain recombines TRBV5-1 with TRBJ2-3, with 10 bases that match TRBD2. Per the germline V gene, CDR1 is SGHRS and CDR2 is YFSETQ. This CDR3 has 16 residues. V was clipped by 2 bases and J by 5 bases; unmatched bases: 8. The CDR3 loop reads CASSFSSGGTGDTQYF. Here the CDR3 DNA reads TGCGCCAGCAGCTTCTCTAGCGGGGGAACGGGAGATACGCAGTATTTT.

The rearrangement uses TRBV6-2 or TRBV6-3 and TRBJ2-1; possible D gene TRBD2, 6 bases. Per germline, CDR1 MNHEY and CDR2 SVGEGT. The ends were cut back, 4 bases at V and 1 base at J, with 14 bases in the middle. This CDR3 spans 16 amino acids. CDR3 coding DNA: TGTGCCAGCAGTTCCCAGCTAGCGTCATCCTACAATGAGCAGTTCTTC. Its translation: CASSSQLASSYNEQFF.

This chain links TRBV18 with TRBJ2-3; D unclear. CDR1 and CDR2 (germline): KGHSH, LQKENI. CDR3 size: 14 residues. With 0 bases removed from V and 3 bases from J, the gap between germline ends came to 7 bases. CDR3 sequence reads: CASSPPQRTDTQYF. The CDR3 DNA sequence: TGTGCCAGCTCACCACCGCAGAGGACAGATACGCAGTATTTT.

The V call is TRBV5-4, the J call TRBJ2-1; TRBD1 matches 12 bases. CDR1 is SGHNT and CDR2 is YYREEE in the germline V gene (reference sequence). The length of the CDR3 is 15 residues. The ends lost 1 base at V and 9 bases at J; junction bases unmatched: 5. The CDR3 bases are TGTGCCAGCAGCTTGAGGGACAGGGGGCGTACTGAGCAGTTCTTC. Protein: CASSLRDRGRTEQFF.

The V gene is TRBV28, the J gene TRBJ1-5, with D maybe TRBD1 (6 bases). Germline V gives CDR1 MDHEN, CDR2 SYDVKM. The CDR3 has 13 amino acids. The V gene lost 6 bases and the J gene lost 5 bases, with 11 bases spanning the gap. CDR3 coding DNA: TGTGCCAGCAGACAGGGAGGGGATCAGCCCCAGCATTTT. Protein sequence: CASRQGGDQPQHF.